This TCR beta chain was captured in a study of cytomegalovirus exposure and HLA in healthy donors. The PCR used 60 Vbeta and 13 Jbeta primers. Assay: immunoSEQ multiplex PCR; the TCRdb copy retains only in-frame clones and omits some. Listed are under 150,000 clones; roughly 1.4% falls within the top ten. V dropped 0 bases and J dropped 0 bases, with 6 bases sitting between them. Germline CDR1 and CDR2: SGDLS and YYNGEE. The CDR3 runs to 15 residues. This TCR was sampled from a woman between 35 and 50 years old in good health and CMV-seronegative. The specimen was PBMCs. The chain employs TRBV9 and TRBJ2-2; no reliable D call. For the CDR3, the DNA is TGTGCCAGCAGCGTAGACGGAGCGAACACCGGGGAGCTGTTTTTT. Encoded protein: CASSVDGANTGELFF.